This T cell receptor (beta chain) is from a study of blood T cell repertoires in COVID-19. For the study at large: In each case, the material was cDNA or gDNA derived from T cells, B-cell-depleted T cells, or PBMCs.

Germline V gene lookup returns CDR1 SGHTA and CDR2 FQGNSA. CDR3 length: 14 amino acids. V dropped 6 bases and J dropped 6; count of bases not matched to a gene: 3. The method was immunoSEQ multiplex PCR; TCRdb's version includes in-frame clones alone and lacks a portion of them. The sample records around 70,000 clones, more than 80% being singletons. On this clone itself: A read error may explain this, as a much larger clone is one base away.

The receptor's source is a woman in her sixties with acute or convalescent COVID-19. V is TRBV7-2 and J is TRBJ2-2, with 11 bases that match TRBD1. Material: peripheral blood. This CDR3 is CASRGGQGAGELFF. As DNA, the CDR3 is TGTGCCAGCAGGGGGGGACAGGGGGCCGGGGAGCTGTTTTTT.